Following are 2 T cell receptor beta chains from one sample sequenced in a study of vaccination effects on CD4 cells after COVID-19. Repertoires were generated with immunoSEQ multiplex PCR, while TCRdb's copy carries only in-frame clones and drops some. The table has about 74,000 clones, about 74% seen once; the top ten hold approximately 2%. The culture ran for about 10 days, and then CD4+ T cells were isolated. For these TCRs, the target antigens are not known. The sequences come from CD4+ T cells from PBMCs cultured without peptide, collected before COVID-19 vaccination. The origin of the receptors is a human donor who received a COVID-19 vaccine.

This sequence joins TRBV10-3 and TRBJ1-1; 12 bases agree with TRBD1. Germline trimming cut 10 bases from V and 1 base from J; bases unmatched to any gene: 4. CDR3 size: 14 residues. Germline CDR1 is ENHRY and CDR2 is SYGVKD. The CDR3 nucleotides are TGTGCCAGTCGGGACAGGGGGCGGAACACTGAAGCTTTCTTT. It yields the protein CASRDRGRNTEAFF.

The chain employs TRBV7-3 and TRBJ1-1; D perhaps matches TRBD1 (5 bases). Germline lookup yields CDR1 SGHTA and CDR2 FQGTGA. V was clipped by 5 bases and J by 2 bases, with 9 bases between them. This CDR3 spans 13 amino acids. The CDR3 loop is CASSHDSNTEAFF. CDR3 coding DNA: TGTGCCAGCAGCCACGACAGTAACACTGAAGCTTTCTTT.